This T cell receptor beta chain was retrieved from a study of T-cell memory formation after mild COVID-19. Study-wide results and caveats: Second-wave clones peaking on day 37 lacked confirmed SARS-CoV-2 specificity. Clones that contracted from day 15 to 85 had balanced CD4/CD8; later expanders were CD4+ biased. The main location of contracting CD4+ clones was CM and EM, and that of contracting CD8+ clones was EMRA.

V lost 6 bases and J lost 1, with 9 bases in between. The CDR3 contains 12 residues. CDR1 is GTSNPN, CDR2 SVGIG, per germline (reference sequence). Barcoded TCR alpha and TCR beta cDNA libraries with UMIs came from 5'RACE using constant-segment primers. TCRdb re-called the 5' RACE reads through MiXCR, storing one row per CDR3 protein. Here the sample spans some 340,000 distinct CDR3 sequences, about an eighth being singletons. This clonotype appeared a few times. Antigen unknown. Sequenced sample: PBMCs or a T cell subset sorted from them (not recorded which). The V call is TRBV30, the J call TRBJ1-1; D not resolved. This clonotype was sampled from a man in his late teens or twenties who had mild COVID-19 (a few samples of this study predate the infection). Cell type and time point are not known. This chain's CDR3 is CACKDPNTEAFF. CDR3 coding DNA: TGTGCCTGTAAAGACCCGAACACTGAAGCTTTCTTT.